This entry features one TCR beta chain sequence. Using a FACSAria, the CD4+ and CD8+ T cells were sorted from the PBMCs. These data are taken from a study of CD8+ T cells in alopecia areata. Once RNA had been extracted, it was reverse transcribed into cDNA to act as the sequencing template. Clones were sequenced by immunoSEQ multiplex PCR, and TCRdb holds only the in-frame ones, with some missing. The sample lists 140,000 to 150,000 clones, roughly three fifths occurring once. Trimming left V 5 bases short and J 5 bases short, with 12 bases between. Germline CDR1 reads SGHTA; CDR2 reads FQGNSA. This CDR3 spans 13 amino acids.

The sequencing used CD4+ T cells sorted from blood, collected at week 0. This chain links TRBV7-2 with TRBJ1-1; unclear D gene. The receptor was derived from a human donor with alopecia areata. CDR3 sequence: CASSPRRGTEAFF. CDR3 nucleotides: TGTGCCAGCAGCCCCCGTAGAGGGACTGAAGCTTTCTTT.